This T cell receptor (beta chain) was found in a study of blood T cell repertoires in COVID-19. At the level of the study: Collection of acute and convalescent COVID-19 samples took place in the United States, Italy and Spain.

Clones were sequenced by immunoSEQ multiplex PCR, and TCRdb holds only the in-frame ones, with some missing. The top ten hold around 10% of the sample, which has about 120,000 clones, 82% seen once. CDR3 size: 14 residues. CDR1 is KGHSH, CDR2 LQKENI, per germline. Unmatched junction bases numbered 4, after V lost 2 bases and J lost 6 bases. The sample holds one count of this clone. This sequence was found in a human donor in a cohort sampled during active COVID-19. The sample consisted of peripheral blood. V usage is TRBV18 and J usage is TRBJ2-1; 7 nucleotides line up with TRBD1. The CDR3 loop reads CASSPEDRINEQFF. For the CDR3, the DNA is TGTGCCAGCTCACCAGAGGACAGGATCAATGAGCAGTTCTTC.